A single sample gave rise to the 17 T cell receptor beta chains below, sequenced in a study of T-cell reconstitution after alpha-beta-depleted transplantation in children. Unique molecular identifiers were incorporated when the TCRbeta library was constructed. TCRdb re-called the PCR reads through MiXCR, storing one row per CDR3 protein. The data show some 600,000 distinct CDR3 sequences, with approximately 13% seen just once and about 2.2% held by the top ten. The material sequenced was PBMCs, mostly from graft donor cells, taken 360 days after TCRalphabeta/CD19-depleted stem cell transplant. Receptor source: a male patient aged 10-17 years who had a stem cell transplant for acute myeloid leukemia, so the T cells may come from the graft donor.

In its sample, this clonotype was seen a few times. The chain recombines TRBV29-1 with TRBJ2-5; D is unresolved. V lost 3 bases and J 4 bases, leaving 15 bases between the germline ends. The germline CDR1 and CDR2 sequences are SQVTM and ANQGSEA. The CDR3 runs 14 residues. The CDR3 protein is CSVERGRFGETQYF. CDR3 DNA sequence: TGCAGCGTTGAGAGAGGTCGTTTTGGAGAGACCCAGTACTTC.

This clonotype was counted ten times or more. This chain uses TRBV28 with TRBJ2-1, with TRBD2 identical over 13 bases. The germline V gene encodes CDR1 MDHEN and CDR2 SYDVKM. The J segment lost 5 bases and the V segment lost 4 bases, leaving 8 bases of the junction unmatched. CDR3 length: 17 amino acids. CDR3 DNA sequence: TGTGCCAGCAGTTATACTCGACTAGCGGGAGGCCACAATGAGCAGTTCTTC. It codes for CASSYTRLAGGHNEQFF.

The V gene is TRBV11-3, the J gene TRBJ2-1; possibly TRBD2 for D (6 bases). Trimming cost V 1 base and J 10 bases, with 11 bases left between them. Germline V gene lookup returns CDR1 SGHNT and CDR2 YENEEA. There are 13 residues in the CDR3. CDR3 nucleotides: TGTGCCAGCAGCTTAGCCCCTCTAGCGGAGCAGTTCTTC. Translated: CASSLAPLAEQFF. Full variable domain (outside the CDR3, taken from reference TRBV11-3 and TRBJ2-1): EAGVVQSPRYKIIEKKQPVAFWCNPISGHNTLYWYLQNLGQGPELLIRYENEEAVDDSQLPKDRFSAERLKGVDSTLKIQPAELGDSAVYLCASSLAPLAEQFFGPGTRLTVL.

As for this clonotype: The CDR3 ends on some other residue instead of the conserved phenylalanine or tryptophan, so this is likely a read error. This chain connects TRBV7-2 to TRBJ2-7, with D perhaps matching TRBD1 (6 bases). V was cut by 1 base and J by 7 bases, with 20 bases left in between. The CDR3 loop spans 16 amino acids. The germline CDR1 and CDR2 sequences are SGHTA and FQGNSA. The CDR3 DNA reads TGTGCCAGCAGCTTAGGGGCACGTCAGGGGAGAAGGGAGCAGTACATC. This translates into CASSLGARQGRREQYI.

This sequence joins TRBV4-3 and TRBJ2-1; 7 bases map to TRBD2. From germline, CDR1 is LGHNA and CDR2 YSLEER. The length of the CDR3 is 15 residues. V was pared by 3 bases and J by 6 bases, with 8 bases of the junction left unmatched. The CDR3 DNA reads as TGCGCCAGCAGCCACGGCGGGAGTAGGGTCAATGAGCAGTTCTTC. It specifies CASSHGGSRVNEQFF.

In regard to this clonotype: One end of the junction does not line up with germline, which may come from a read error. This rearrangement joins TRBV7-7 to TRBJ2-6, with TRBD1 identical over 12 bases. This CDR3 is built from 20 residues. Germline-derived CDR1 and CDR2 are SSHAT and FNYEAQ (reference sequence). CDR3 sequence reads: CASSPIVPGQGASGANVLTF. Here the CDR3 DNA reads TGTGCTAGCAGCCCCATCGTTCCGGGACAGGGGGCCTCTGGGGCCAACGTCCTGACTTTC.

V usage is TRBV12-3 or TRBV12-4 and J usage is TRBJ1-6, with 9 bases fitting TRBD1. V trimming: 6 bases; J trimming: 5 bases; junction bases outside the gene matches: 2. The CDR3 length is 14 residues. CDR3 sequence reads: CASRRTGDNSPLHF. The CDR3 nucleotides are TGTGCCAGCAGAAGGACAGGGGATAATTCACCCCTCCACTTT.

This clonotype was seen more than once but under ten times. The chain joins TRBV12-3 or TRBV12-4 to TRBJ1-3; D unclear. Trimming removed 0 bases from V and 4 bases from J, with 16 bases in between. This CDR3 is built from 17 residues. The DNA for the CDR3 is TGTGCCAGCAGTTTAGCCAGCGGGAGTAGTCCCGGAAACACCATATATTTT. It codes for CASSLASGSSPGNTIYF.

At least ten counts were recorded for this clonotype. This chain links TRBV12-3 or TRBV12-4 with TRBJ2-5; D not certain. Trimming stripped 7 bases from V and 2 bases from J, with 8 bases between. The CDR3 runs to 12 residues. The CDR3 loop reads CASTLGQETQYF. The DNA of the CDR3 is TGTGCCAGCACATTGGGGCAAGAGACCCAGTACTTC.

This clonotype showed up many times. This rearrangement joins TRBV7-3 to TRBJ2-1; D ambiguous. V lost 0 bases and J 10 bases, leaving 10 bases between the germline ends. Germline V gives CDR1 SGHTA, CDR2 FQGTGA. The CDR3 runs to 13 residues. CDR3 DNA: TGTGCCAGCAGCTTAACCCCTAGTGTGGAGCAGTTCTTC. Translated: CASSLTPSVEQFF.

This clonotype has a handful of counts. The CDR3 region is CSVRQGFDEQYF. The CDR3 DNA reads TGCAGCGTTCGACAGGGTTTCGACGAGCAGTACTTC. The rearrangement joins TRBV29-1 to TRBJ2-7; TRBD1 agrees at 7 bases. The CDR3 spans 12 residues. V shed 5 bases, J shed 5 bases, and the junction held 6 bases outside the gene matches. Germline assignment: CDR1 SQVTM and CDR2 ANQGSEA.

This chain uses TRBV7-2 with TRBJ2-1; TRBD1 agrees at 10 bases. The CDR3 covers 16 residues. V lost 1 base and J lost 8; bases outside the gene matches: 8. The germline CDR1 and CDR2 sequences are SGHTA and FQGNSA. CDR3 residues: CASSLVGTGVRDEQFF. CDR3 nucleotides: TGTGCCAGCAGCTTAGTGGGGACAGGGGTGAGGGATGAGCAGTTCTTC.

This clonotype was observed a handful of times. The V gene is TRBV29-1, the J gene TRBJ2-5; possibly TRBD1 or TRBD2 for D (6 bases each). Per the germline V gene, CDR1 is SQVTM and CDR2 is ANQGSEA. The V end was cut by 5 bases, the J end by 5 bases, with 15 bases between. This CDR3 is 13 amino acids long. The CDR3: CSVPEGVLETQYF. The CDR3 bases are TGCAGCGTTCCGGAGGGGGTGCTGGAGACCCAGTACTTC.

The chain joins TRBV7-9 to TRBJ1-1; 7 bases are shared with TRBD1. CDR3 length: 14 residues. CDR1 SEHNR and CDR2 FQNEAQ come from the germline V gene (reference sequence). V was clipped by 5 bases and J by 5 bases; unmatched bases: 8. For the CDR3, the DNA is TGTGCCAGCAGCGAGAGGGACAGTAAAACTGAAGCTTTCTTT. It specifies CASSERDSKTEAFF.

This clonotype was counted ten times or more. The rearrangement links TRBV12-3 or TRBV12-4 to TRBJ2-1; 7 bases align to TRBD2. The V segment lost 5 bases and the J segment 7 bases; nucleotides outside the gene matches: 8. This CDR3 region has 14 residues. The CDR3 reads CASSPRTRRNEQFF. CDR3 bases: TGTGCCAGCAGTCCAAGGACTAGAAGGAATGAGCAGTTCTTC.

V is TRBV28 and J is TRBJ2-7, with 7 bases lining up with TRBD1. CDR3 length: 14 residues. V dropped 5 bases and J dropped 5; count of bases not matched to a gene: 9. Germline V CDR1 and CDR2: MDHEN, SYDVKM. In nucleotides, the CDR3 is TGTGCCAGCAGTACCTCGGACAGGATCCACGAGCAGTACTTC. Translating gives CASSTSDRIHEQYF.

This rearrangement joins TRBV6-1 to TRBJ2-3; 11 positions match TRBD2. The CDR3 spans 19 residues. With V trimmed by 5 bases and J by 0 bases, 13 bases remained unmatched. Per germline, CDR1 MNHNS and CDR2 SASEGT. This CDR3 is CASSRTAGTSGSSTDTQYF. The CDR3 DNA sequence: TGTGCCAGCAGTAGGACGGCGGGTACTAGCGGGAGTAGCACAGATACGCAGTATTTT.